This TCR beta chain stems from a study of shared clonotypes between healthy human individuals. Whole-study context: CD8 memory received one plate per donor, CD8 naive two, CD4 memory three and CD4 naive three.

Generated by immunoSEQ multiplex PCR, the TCRdb table keeps only in-frame clones and is missing some. Of 2 million to 3 million clones in the sample, 80% to 95% are singletons; the top ten hold about 0.34%. Regarding the study as a whole: Collection of samples was limited to blood; tissue repertoires likely differ. The small donor group covered limited genetic and exposure diversity.

Of note for this clone: Antigen specificity is unknown.

A split of CD4+ cells into CD45RA+ naive and CD45RA-negative memory subsets was performed. The CDR3 totals 14 residues. Germline assignment: CDR1 SGHNT and CDR2 YYREEE (reference sequence). V lost 4 bases to trimming and J lost 6 bases; unmatched junction nucleotides: 6. The clonotype comes from a man aged 18 to 30 in good health. Some clones in this sample may be carry-over from other donors' samples. The genes are TRBV5-4 and TRBJ1-2; 10 bases are shared with TRBD1. The sample comprised naive CD4+ T cells from PBMCs. Subset reported: CD45RA+ positively selected. The CDR3 loop is CASSPGQGGHGYTF. Written as DNA, the CDR3 is TGTGCCAGCAGCCCAGGACAGGGGGGGCATGGCTACACCTTC.